This T cell receptor (beta chain) was identified during a study of T cell clonality in common variable immunodeficiency. Donors gave roughly 5 to 8.5 ml heparinized peripheral whole blood. TCRdb's table, derived via immunoSEQ multiplex PCR, lists solely in-frame clones and lacks some. The table lists 25,000 to 30,000 clones, with no singletons. Study-level findings and limits: In common variable immunodeficiency, TCR beta chains reportedly carried fewer deletions and N-nucleotide insertions.

The CDR3 has 14 residues. After removal of 5 bases from V and 5 bases from J, the junction contained 12 bases not matched to a gene. The V gene's germline CDR1 is DFQATT and CDR2 SNEGSKA (reference sequence). Concerning this clone itself: Its antigen is not identified. Read sequence stops 3 residues before the CDR3 end, and the germline J gene provides the missing end.

The chain uses TRBV20-1 and TRBJ2-7; 7 bases agree with TRBD1. What was sequenced was peripheral blood mononuclear cells. This receptor was identified in a human donor with common variable immunodeficiency. The DNA read from the CDR3 is TGCAGTGCTCCGCCCCGCAGGGGGTTCGACGAG. Translating gives CSAPPRRGFDE. The full CDR3 is CSAPPRRGFDEQYF.